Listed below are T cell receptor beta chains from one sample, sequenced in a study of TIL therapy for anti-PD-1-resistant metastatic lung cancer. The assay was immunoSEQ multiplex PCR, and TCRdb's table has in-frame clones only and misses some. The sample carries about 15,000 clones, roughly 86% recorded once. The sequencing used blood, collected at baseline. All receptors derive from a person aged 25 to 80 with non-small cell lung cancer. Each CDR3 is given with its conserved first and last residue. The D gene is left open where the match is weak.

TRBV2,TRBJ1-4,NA,CASSGKQDNEKLFF
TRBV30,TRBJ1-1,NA,CAWSGGSNTEAFF
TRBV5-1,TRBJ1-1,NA,CASSLVQGTWTEAFF
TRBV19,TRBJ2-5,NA,CASSRGARGETQYF
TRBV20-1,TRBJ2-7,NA,CSARGGYEQYF
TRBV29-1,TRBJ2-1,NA,CSVPNEGVREQFF
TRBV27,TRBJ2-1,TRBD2,CASSTLAGGKGEQFF
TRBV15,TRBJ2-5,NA,CATSHVGRRAQYF
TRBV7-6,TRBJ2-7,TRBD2,CASSLGLAGGPYEQYF
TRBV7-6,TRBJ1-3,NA,CASSLGAGAGNTIYF
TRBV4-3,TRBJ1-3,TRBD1,CASSPSPTGARGNTIYF
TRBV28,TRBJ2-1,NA,CASSPYNEQFF
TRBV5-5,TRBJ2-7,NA,CASSLRETSYEQYF
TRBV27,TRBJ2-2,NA,CAAYTQGGGELFF
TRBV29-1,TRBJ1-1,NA,CSGGPGGNTEAFF
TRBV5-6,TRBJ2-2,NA,CASSLFQPSGDRELFF
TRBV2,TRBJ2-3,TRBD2,CASGRELSTDTQYF
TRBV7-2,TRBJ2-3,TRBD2,CASSLTASGGASTDTQYF
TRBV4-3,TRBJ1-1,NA,CASSPDSMNTEAFF
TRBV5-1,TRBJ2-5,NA,CASSSGYQETQYF
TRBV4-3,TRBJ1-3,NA,CASSQGLGNTIYF
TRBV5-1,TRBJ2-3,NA,CASSLVGPDTQYF
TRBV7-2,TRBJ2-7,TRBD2,CASSPRLAAYEQYF
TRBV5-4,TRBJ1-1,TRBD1,CASSRPDRVGTEAFF
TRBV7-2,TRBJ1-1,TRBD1,CASSPRTGGTEAFF
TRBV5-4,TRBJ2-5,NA,CASSSQGPEKTQYF
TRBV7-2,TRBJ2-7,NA,CASSLGGRNSYEQYF
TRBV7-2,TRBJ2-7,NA,CASTLFDYEQYF
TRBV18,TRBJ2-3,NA,CASSPHPRWADTQYF
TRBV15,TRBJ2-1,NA,CATSRATGVSLFF
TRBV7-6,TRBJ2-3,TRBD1,CASSSPTGVRTDTQYF
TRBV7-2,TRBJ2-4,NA,CASSFKGGNIQYF
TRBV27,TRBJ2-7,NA,CASSLQYSYEQYF
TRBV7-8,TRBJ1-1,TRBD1,CASSLSGTGTLNTEAFF
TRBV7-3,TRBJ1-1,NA,CASSSRVDTEAFF
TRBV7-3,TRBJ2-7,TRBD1,CASSSGSTGGADRQYF
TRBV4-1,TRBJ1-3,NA,CASSQPFSSSGNTIYF
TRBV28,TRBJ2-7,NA,CASSLGRYEQYF
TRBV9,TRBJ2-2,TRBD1,CASSVALQQGAHTGELFF
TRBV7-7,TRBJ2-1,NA,CASSSSRGNEQFF
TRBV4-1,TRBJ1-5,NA,CASSQDPLYSNQPQHF
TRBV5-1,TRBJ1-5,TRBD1,CASSVSGTGNQPQHF
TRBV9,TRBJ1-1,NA,CASSVRVDGRGGSTEAFF
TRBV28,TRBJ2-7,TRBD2,CASSLPSNGTSDEQYF
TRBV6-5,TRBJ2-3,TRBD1,CAVTRQGSSTDTQYF
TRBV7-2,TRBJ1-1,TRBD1,CASSLTGGTEAFF
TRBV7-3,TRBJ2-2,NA,CASSAYTGELFF
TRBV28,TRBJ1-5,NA,CASSFGYQPQHF
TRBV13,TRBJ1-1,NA,CASSLDSSLNTEAFF
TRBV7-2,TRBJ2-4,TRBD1,CASSPEGQKANIQYF
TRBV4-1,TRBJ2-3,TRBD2,CASSGYGGTTDTQYF
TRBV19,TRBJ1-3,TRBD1,CASRRQGSGNTIYF
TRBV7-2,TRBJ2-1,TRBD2,CASRRLAGSSYNEQFF
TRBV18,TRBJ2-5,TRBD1,CASSPLTGQGKETQYF
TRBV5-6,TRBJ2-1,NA,CASSFGGLSYNEQFF